This section outlines one TCR beta chain sequence together with its context. Its specificity is unknown. The CDR3 totals 15 residues. With V trimmed by 2 bases and J by 3 bases, 2 bases remained unmatched. Germline V gives CDR1 MNHEY, CDR2 SVGAGI. The data were taken from a study of cytomegalovirus exposure and HLA in healthy donors. Study information: Inside one of the first data releases sat some 85 million unique TCRs taken from HLA-typed donors.

Whole-study findings and limits: A later analysis by the authors found several of the most significant clusters apparently linked to common viral pathogens. Reported results showed that the classifier diagnosed cytomegalovirus status with high specificity and sensitivity.

It was with 60 Vbeta and 13 Jbeta primers that the PCR ran. Per the original methods: Roughly 11 million shared chains were among approximately 80 million unique TCR beta chains counted in a later analysis. Libraries were prepared by immunoSEQ multiplex PCR; TCRdb keeps only in-frame clonotypes and omits some of them. V, J and clone size derive from that table, while D and trimming were established from the DNA sequence. The table records around 150,000 clones, around 86% of them present only once. Sequenced: PBMCs. The V and J genes are TRBV6-5 and TRBJ2-3, with 10 bases matching TRBD1. The receptor was derived from a man between 45 and 60 years old in good health and CMV-seropositive. The chain's CDR3 is CASSYRGQGTDTQYF. CDR3 coding DNA: TGTGCCAGCAGTTACCGGGGACAGGGGACAGATACGCAGTATTTT.